This T cell receptor beta chain was documented in a study of T cells in Graves' hyperthyroidism and ophthalmopathy. This clonotype was detected many times. Its specificity is unknown. The source material, RNA transcripts, was used to amplify TCR beta CDR3 regions. Using the HTBI primer set, a first-round RT-PCR was run on the TCR CDR3. TCRdb re-analysed the multiplex PCR reads in MiXCR, keeping a single row per CDR3 protein. The table lists some 360,000 distinct CDR3 sequences, 15% to 20% of them singletons. Disease duration was under 3 months in the ophthalmopathy patients, who also had a Clinical Activity Score of at least 3 and a NOSPECS grade of at least 4. Based on clinical symptoms, serum thyroxine and TRAb, thyroid ultrasound and orbital computed tomography, diagnoses were reached. The source of the PBMCs was around 10 ml of fresh peripheral blood. The V gene lost 2 bases and the J gene lost 9 bases, with 16 bases spanning the gap. This CDR3 is built from 15 residues. The germline V gene has CDR1 KGHDR and CDR2 SFDVKD.

Study results and limitations: A model of 13 V-J features distinguished ophthalmopathy from stable hyperthyroidism.

The sample consisted of blood. This chain joins TRBV24-1 and TRBJ2-4; no firm D call. This TCR was sampled from a woman aged 40 to 50 with Graves' ophthalmopathy. In DNA, the CDR3 is TGTGCCACCAGTGATTCCCGGGTCCGTGAAACCATTCAGTACTTC. This translates into CATSDSRVRETIQYF.